The clone carrying this TCR beta chain turned up a few times. The V end was cut by 8 bases, the J end by 6 bases, with 8 bases between. Looked up from germline, CDR1 is MNHEY and CDR2 is SVGEGT. The CDR3 has 11 residues. This record comes from a study of T cell repertoires in cytomegalovirus infection. MiXCR was run by TCRdb on the reads, yielding one entry per CDR3 protein. Here the sample spans 200,000 to 300,000 distinct CDR3 sequences, roughly an eighth being singletons. Sequenced sample: PBMCs. The J gene is TRBJ2-1, the V gene TRBV6-2 or TRBV6-3; a possible D gene is TRBD2 (5 bases). The sequence derives from a human donor in good health (CMV status not recorded). Some clones in this sample may be carry-over from other donors' samples. The CDR3 protein is CASLAGNEQFF. In DNA form, the CDR3 reads TGTGCCAGCTTGGCGGGCAATGAGCAGTTCTTC.